These 9 T cell receptor beta chains originate from one sample sequenced in a study of regulatory T cells in long-lasting Graves disease. Regarding time point: newly diagnosed GD, antithyroid drugs for less than 3 months. Making the TCR library involved RNA that had been extracted from PBMCs. For TCR beta, libraries came from iRepertoire HTBI primers and Arm-PCR of CDR3 regions. TCRdb ran MiXCR on the multiplex PCR reads and lists one entry per CDR3 protein. The table lists about 440,000 distinct CDR3 sequences, under 15% of them singletons. These data are also associated with another study on T cells in Graves' hyperthyroidism and ophthalmopathy.

The material was peripheral blood mononuclear cells (PBMCs), obtained at new diagnosis, from a patient treated with antithyroid drugs. These receptors were collected from a woman aged 25 to 45 with Graves disease.

This clonotype was seen at least ten times. The chain carries TRBV4-2 and TRBJ2-5, with no clear D. Trimming left V 1 base short and J 5 bases short, with 11 bases between. CDR1 is LGHNA and CDR2 is YNFKEQ in the germline V gene. The CDR3 has 14 amino acids. The CDR3: CASSQGSRTETQYF. CDR3 DNA: TGTGCCAGCAGCCAAGGATCCCGAACGGAGACCCAGTACTTC.

This clonotype was seen many times. CDR3 loop: CASSQGTGRGNYGYTF. Written as DNA, the CDR3 is TGTGCCAGCAGCCAGGGGACAGGGAGGGGTAACTATGGCTACACCTTC. The chain couples TRBV3-1 to TRBJ1-2; 9 bases are a match to TRBD1. This CDR3 has 16 residues. The germline CDR1 and CDR2 sequences are LGHDT and YNNKEL (reference sequence). With 3 bases clipped from V and 1 base from J, the junction kept 6 bases outside the gene matches.

This clonotype has a handful of counts. This chain connects TRBV5-4 to TRBJ2-7; 7 bases are shared with TRBD2. J was trimmed by 7 bases and V by 3 bases; bases with no gene match: 13. The CDR3 has 15 residues. Germline values: CDR1 SGHNT, CDR2 YYREEE (reference sequence). CDR3 in DNA: TGTGCCAGCAGCTCCCCCCAGGGAGGGCTGAGAGAGCAGTACTTC. Protein: CASSSPQGGLREQYF.

The chain has TRBV5-1 and TRBJ2-7; D possibly corresponds to TRBD2 (5 bases). The germline CDR1 and CDR2 sequences are SGHRS and YFSETQ. Trimming stripped 5 bases from V and 0 bases from J, with 9 bases between. The CDR3 totals 13 residues. The CDR3: CASSISVSYEQYF. The CDR3 DNA reads as TGCGCCAGCAGTATTAGCGTCTCCTACGAGCAGTACTTC.

The chain is built from TRBV6-2 or TRBV6-3 and TRBJ2-7, with D tentatively TRBD1 or TRBD2 (5 bases each). Trimming cost V 6 bases and J 2 bases, with 8 bases left between them. Germline V gene data show CDR1 as MNHEY and CDR2 as SVGEGT. The CDR3 length is 12 residues. DNA for the CDR3: TGTGCCAGCAGAGAGGGGCCCTACGAGCAGTACTTC. Encoded protein: CASREGPYEQYF.

The chain joins TRBV5-8 to TRBJ2-3; 7 bases match TRBD1. Germline CDR1 and CDR2: SGHTS and YDEGEE. V lost 2 bases and J lost 2; bases outside the gene matches: 5. There are 15 residues in the CDR3. CDR3 DNA sequence: TGTGCCAGCAGCTTAGGGACAGTCCCCACAGATACGCAGTATTTT. This encodes CASSLGTVPTDTQYF. Drawing the rest from reference TRBV5-8 and TRBJ2-3, the complete variable domain is EAGVTQSPTHLIKTRGQQATLRCSPISGHTSVYWYQQALGLGLQFLLWYDEGEERNRGNFPPRFSGRQFPNYSSELNVNALELEDSALYLCASSLGTVPTDTQYFGPGTRLTVL.

This rearrangement joins TRBV7-6 to TRBJ2-7, with TRBD2 identical over 10 bases. Trimming removed 3 bases from V and 4 bases from J; junction bases left unmatched: 6. The CDR3 length is 15 residues. CDR1 is SGHVS, CDR2 FNYEAQ, per germline. CDR3: CASSFSGTSAYEQYF. CDR3 sequence (DNA): TGTGCCAGCAGCTTCTCCGGGACTAGCGCTTACGAGCAGTACTTC.

This clonotype was seen a few times. The chain recombines TRBV12-3 or TRBV12-4 with TRBJ2-7; D is unresolved. The CDR3 covers 12 residues. The germline V and J ends were trimmed by 5 bases and 8 bases, with 13 bases remaining between them. Written as DNA, the CDR3 is TGTGCCAGCAGTCCTCTAGGGCGCAAGCAGTACTTC. Its translation is CASSPLGRKQYF.

This clonotype occurred a few times. V gene TRBV6-2 or TRBV6-3 combines with J gene TRBJ2-2, with TRBD1 matching over 7 bases. This CDR3 has 16 residues. The trim removed 5 bases at V and 4 bases at J, leaving 10 bases unmatched. CDR1 is MNHEY and CDR2 is SVGEGT in the germline V gene. Here the CDR3 DNA reads TGTGCCAGCAGTGAAGCTAATACAGGGGTCACCGGGGAGCTGTTTTTT. It codes for CASSEANTGVTGELFF.